This TCR beta chain is drawn from a study of beta chain features in type 1 diabetes. Broader study findings: There was a moderate but significant shortening of TCRB CDR3s in all four CD4+ subsets of Type 1 diabetes patients.

Since all of the isolated RNA was reverse transcribed, expressed TCRB transcripts were what got sequenced. Assay used: immunoSEQ multiplex PCR; TCRdb lists only in-frame clones, some missing. Altogether roughly 290,000 clones are present, approximately 15% being singletons, with the ten largest covering 0.015% to 0.017%. CD4+ naive, central memory, regulatory and stem cell-like memory cells were sorted via CD45RO/CCR7/CD25/CD127/CD95/CD27. Trimming shortened V by 0 bases and J by 1 base, and 8 bases separated the two germline ends. Germline CDR1 is SGHRS and CDR2 is YFSETQ. The CDR3 loop spans 14 amino acids. This clone was counted only a few times. No antigen is known for it.

The sequence derives from a man in his late teens or twenties with type 1 diabetes. The chain carries TRBV5-1 and TRBJ2-7; a possible D gene is TRBD2 (5 bases). The sequencing input was naive CD4+ T cells from blood. Here the CDR3 reads CASSLERTSYEQYF. CDR3 coding DNA: TGCGCCAGCAGCTTGGAACGGACTTCCTACGAGCAGTACTTC.